The rows below give T cell receptor beta chains drawn from one sample of a study of CXCR3-negative and CXCR3-positive naive CD8 T cells. TCRdb processed the 5' RACE reads again and assigns one entry to each CDR3 protein, with no DNA. The sample yields under 9,000 distinct CDR3 sequences, of which the top ten take up under 1.5%. Sequencing input: naive CXCR3+ CD8+ T cells from blood. Receptors were obtained from a human donor in good health. Some clones in this sample may be carry-over from other donors' samples. The CDR3 runs from the conserved cysteine through the conserved F or W. The size of a clone is reported for some rows only, either as once, few or many, or as a class for expanded clones.

TRBJ2-5 TRBV29-1 medium-sized CSVEIDYEETQYF
TRBJ1-1 TRBV7-9 . CASSSTGLNTEAFF
TRBJ1-2 TRBV7-9 . CASSFTEESGTQLYYGYTF
TRBJ2-1 TRBV29-1 . CSVGPDGVWGLTDEQFF
TRBJ1-5 TRBV6-2/TRBV6-3 . CASSYEVGSNQPQHF
TRBJ1-1 TRBV4-1 . CASSQRGYTEAFF
TRBJ2-7 TRBV29-1 medium-sized CSVELTGGIYEQYF
TRBJ2-3 TRBV19 . CASSLSGSTDTQYF
TRBJ1-2 TRBV27 . CASSFQSGGGYTF
TRBJ1-1 TRBV5-1 . CASSPGHSNTEALF
TRBJ1-4 TRBV7-7 . CASSLDPTGEEEKLFF
TRBJ2-3 TRBV10-3 medium-sized CAISVLQGGTDTQYF
TRBJ1-3 TRBV29-1 medium-sized CSVSGTVDSGNTIYF
TRBJ2-1 TRBV5-1 medium-sized CASRLQAGGPRNEQFF
TRBJ1-6 TRBV6-5 . CASSQYSGIPHSPLHF
TRBJ2-3 TRBV5-1 medium-sized CASQSGVLGLAGGPGTDTQYF
TRBJ2-7 TRBV7-8 . CASSWPGTGGPDEQYF
TRBJ2-1 TRBV5-1 . CASSLARGGDEQFF
TRBJ1-2 TRBV12-3/TRBV12-4 . CASKTGGVGYTF
TRBJ2-5 TRBV18 . CASSPTGTPETQYF
TRBJ2-1 TRBV29-1 . CSVEDLQASGASYNEQFF
TRBJ2-2 TRBV12-3/TRBV12-4 medium-sized CASSLLPGELFF
TRBJ1-1 TRBV4-1 medium-sized CASSQGGNTEAFF
TRBJ2-1 TRBV18 medium-sized CASSPMTLDEQFF
TRBJ2-3 TRBV29-1 medium-sized CSVDRGTGGSDTQYF
TRBJ2-2 TRBV11-1 . CASSLGYLDTGELFF
TRBJ2-2 TRBV10-3 medium-sized CATLAGGLAGELFF
TRBJ2-1 TRBV6-5 . CASSYSISGSYEQFF
TRBJ2-3 TRBV27 . CASSLSSLRTDTQYF
TRBJ2-7 TRBV14 medium-sized CASSHRQQTYPIYEQYF